This T cell receptor (beta chain) comes out of a study of T cell responses to AZD1222 COVID-19 vaccine. Study results and caveats: Spike-specific TCR breadth and depth grew following two AZD1222 doses.

Clones were read by immunoSEQ multiplex PCR, and TCRdb kept only the in-frame ones, dropping some. This table holds approximately 120,000 clones, roughly 89% found once. A remark on this clone: Its matching antigen is unknown.

The sample here was peripheral blood, taken on day 0 of AZD1222 vaccination. This receptor was taken from an adult in good health.

The CDR3 coding sequence is TGCAGCGTTGAAGTGCATGCCGAGACAGGGGCCACTATGTACACCTTC. It is translated as CSVEVHAETGATMYTF. V is TRBV29-1 and J is TRBJ1-2; 8 bases match TRBD1. Germline lookup yields CDR1 SQVTM and CDR2 ANQGSEA. The CDR3 totals 16 residues. V shed 1 base and J 11 bases; nucleotides not matched to a gene: 18. The entire variable domain, with the rest obtained from reference TRBV29-1 and TRBJ1-2, is as follows: SAVISQKPSRDICQRGTSLTIQCQVDSQVTMMFWYRQQPGQSLTLIATANQGSEATYESGFVIDKFPISRPNLTFSTLTVSNMSPEDSSIYLCSVEVHAETGATMYTFGSGTRLTVV.